The rows below give T cell receptor beta chains drawn from one sample of a study of long-term antiretroviral therapy in people with HIV. Assay used: immunoSEQ multiplex PCR; TCRdb lists only in-frame clones, some missing. The table includes roughly 12,000 clones, around 84% detected once. The source was unsorted PBMCs, collected 1.2 years after starting antiretroviral therapy. Receptors originate from a man in his forties with HIV. Each CDR3 is given with its conserved first and last residue. Fields, in order: clone size, V gene, D gene, J gene, CDR3 protein, CDR3 DNA. The D gene is left open where the match is weak. Some rows mark clone size as missing; the rest say once, few, many or name a class of expanded clone.

size: .
V: TRBV10-1
D: TRBD2
J: TRBJ2-7
CDR3: CASSESVAGTLSLREQYF
DNA: TGCGCCAGCAGTGAGTCGGTAGCGGGGACCTTAAGTCTACGGGAGCAGTACTTC

size: .
V: TRBV13
D: TRBD2
J: TRBJ2-3
CDR3: CASRVRAGVTTDTQYF
DNA: TGTGCCAGCAGGGTCCGGGCGGGGGTTACCACAGATACGCAGTATTTT

size: few
V: TRBV6-5
D: .
J: TRBJ1-2
CDR3: CASRLRNGVYGYTF
DNA: TGTGCCAGCAGGCTTAGAAACGGGGTCTATGGCTACACCTTC

size: .
V: TRBV29-1
D: .
J: TRBJ2-2
CDR3: CSVEPTGANTGELFF
DNA: TGCAGCGTTGAACCGACCGGGGCGAACACCGGGGAGCTGTTTTTT

size: .
V: TRBV6-1
D: .
J: TRBJ2-6
CDR3: CASSEAIRRSSGANVLTF
DNA: TGTGCCAGCAGTGAAGCAATCCGACGTTCCTCTGGGGCCAACGTCCTGACTTTC

size: .
V: TRBV6-5
D: TRBD1
J: TRBJ1-6
CDR3: CASRQGRESPLHF
DNA: TGTGCCAGTCGACAGGGGAGGGAGTCACCCCTCCACTTT

size: .
V: TRBV19
D: .
J: TRBJ1-1
CDR3: CASSGRGQMNTEAFF
DNA: TGTGCCAGTAGCGGCCGGGGCCAGATGAACACTGAAGCTTTCTTT

size: .
V: TRBV29-1
D: TRBD1
J: TRBJ2-2
CDR3: CSAVTGVAGELFF
DNA: TGCAGCGCCGTGACAGGGGTGGCCGGGGAGCTGTTTTTT

size: .
V: TRBV5-4
D: .
J: TRBJ2-2
CDR3: CASSFFGTGELFF
DNA: TGTGCCAGCAGCTTTTTTGGCACCGGGGAGCTGTTTTTT

size: .
V: TRBV28
D: TRBD2
J: TRBJ2-1
CDR3: CASSFRLAGGPPYNEQFF
DNA: TGTGCCAGCAGTTTTCGACTAGCGGGGGGGCCCCCCTACAATGAGCAGTTCTTC

size: .
V: TRBV5-1
D: .
J: TRBJ2-3
CDR3: CASSFTPGAADTQYF
DNA: TGCGCCAGCAGCTTTACCCCAGGGGCTGCGGATACGCAGTATTTT

size: .
V: TRBV28
D: TRBD1
J: TRBJ1-2
CDR3: CASSSGTGTNYGYTF
DNA: TGTGCCAGCAGTTCCGGGACAGGGACCAACTATGGCTACACCTTC

size: .
V: TRBV7-6
D: .
J: TRBJ2-3
CDR3: CASSRSNTDTQYF
DNA: TGTGCCAGCAGCCGGTCGAACACAGATACGCAGTATTTT

size: .
V: TRBV2
D: TRBD1
J: TRBJ1-4
CDR3: CASRGPPGQSSTNEKLFF
DNA: TGTGCCAGCAGGGGCCCCCCGGGACAGAGTTCAACTAATGAAAAACTGTTTTTT

size: .
V: TRBV4-3
D: TRBD1
J: TRBJ2-3
CDR3: CASSLDRVDTQYF
DNA: TGCGCCAGCAGCCTAGACAGGGTAGATACGCAGTATTTT

size: .
V: TRBV5-6
D: TRBD1
J: TRBJ2-3
CDR3: CASSLLPDRGSTDTQYF
DNA: TGTGCCAGCAGCTTGCTTCCTGACAGGGGGAGCACAGATACGCAGTATTTT

size: .
V: TRBV6-1
D: .
J: TRBJ1-3
CDR3: CASSVGGASSGNTIYF
DNA: TGTGCCAGCAGTGTTGGCGGAGCCAGCTCTGGAAACACCATATATTTT

size: once
V: TRBV5-1
D: .
J: TRBJ1-6
CDR3: CASSFLGGSPLHF
DNA: TGCGCCAGCAGTTTCCTCGGGGGTTCACCCCTCCACTTT

size: few
V: TRBV19
D: .
J: TRBJ1-2
CDR3: CASSVDAGGYTF
DNA: TGTGCCAGTAGTGTGGACGCCGGTGGCTACACCTTC

size: .
V: TRBV27
D: TRBD2
J: TRBJ2-1
CDR3: CASSHTSGGDNEQFF
DNA: TGTGCCAGCAGTCATACTAGCGGGGGGGACAATGAGCAGTTCTTC

size: .
V: TRBV11-1
D: .
J: TRBJ2-7
CDR3: CASSLARLGGEQYF
DNA: TGTGCCAGCAGCTTAGCCCGACTCGGGGGCGAGCAGTACTTC

size: medium-sized
V: TRBV21-1
D: .
J: TRBJ2-2
CDR3: CASSPQGQTGELFF
DNA: TGTGCCAGCAGCCCGCAGGGGCAAACCGGGGAGCTGTTTTTT

size: .
V: TRBV4-2
D: .
J: TRBJ2-3
CDR3: CASSQETTDTQYF
DNA: TGTGCCAGCAGCCAAGAAACCACAGATACGCAGTATTTT

size: .
V: TRBV9
D: .
J: TRBJ2-7
CDR3: CASSPGATYEQYF
DNA: TGTGCCAGCAGCCCAGGGGCTACCTACGAGCAGTACTTC

size: .
V: TRBV29-1
D: .
J: TRBJ1-1
CDR3: CSVDETGNTEAFF
DNA: TGCAGCGTTGACGAGACAGGGAACACTGAAGCTTTCTTT

size: .
V: TRBV18
D: .
J: TRBJ1-3
CDR3: CASSPGGNTIYF
DNA: TGTGCCAGCTCGCCAGGGGGAAACACCATATATTTT

size: .
V: TRBV11-2
D: .
J: TRBJ2-7
CDR3: CASSPVGGYEQYF
DNA: TGTGCCAGCAGCCCAGTGGGGGGCTACGAGCAGTACTTC

size: .
V: TRBV27
D: TRBD2
J: TRBJ2-7
CDR3: CASSSKGLAAYEQYF
DNA: TGTGCCAGCAGTTCCAAAGGACTAGCGGCCTACGAGCAGTACTTC

size: .
V: TRBV5-4
D: .
J: TRBJ1-4
CDR3: CASSLSSPTNEKLFF
DNA: TGTGCCAGCAGCCTCTCGTCGCCAACTAATGAAAAACTGTTTTTT

size: .
V: TRBV5-4
D: TRBD1
J: TRBJ2-2
CDR3: CASSLGDRAKNTGELFF
DNA: TGTGCCAGCAGCTTGGGGGACAGGGCCAAGAACACCGGGGAGCTGTTTTTT

size: .
V: TRBV10-3
D: .
J: TRBJ2-7
CDR3: CAISESTYEQYF
DNA: TGTGCCATCAGTGAGTCTACCTACGAGCAGTACTTC

size: .
V: TRBV5-6
D: .
J: TRBJ2-2
CDR3: CASSRFPPRAGELFF
DNA: TGTGCCAGCAGCCGGTTTCCCCCTCGGGCCGGGGAGCTGTTTTTT

size: .
V: TRBV9
D: TRBD2
J: TRBJ2-1
CDR3: CASNNVVWEGEQFF
DNA: TGTGCCAGCAACAACGTAGTTTGGGAGGGTGAGCAGTTCTTC

size: .
V: TRBV6-5
D: TRBD1
J: TRBJ2-7
CDR3: CASSPLRDRSYEQYF
DNA: TGTGCCAGCAGTCCCCTCCGGGACAGGTCCTACGAGCAGTACTTC

size: .
V: TRBV6-5
D: .
J: TRBJ1-5
CDR3: CASSPRHDSNQPQHF
DNA: TGTGCCAGCAGCCCCAGACACGATAGCAATCAGCCCCAGCATTTT

size: .
V: TRBV28
D: .
J: TRBJ2-7
CDR3: CASSFGTNTVSSYEQYF
DNA: TGTGCCAGCAGTTTCGGGACAAATACAGTAAGCTCCTACGAGCAGTACTTC

size: .
V: TRBV19
D: TRBD1
J: TRBJ2-7
CDR3: CASSGTGTYEQYF
DNA: TGTGCCAGCTCCGGGACAGGGACCTACGAGCAGTACTTC

size: .
V: TRBV27
D: TRBD2
J: TRBJ2-7
CDR3: CASSLGQGLAGGEYEQYF
DNA: TGTGCCAGCAGTCTCGGACAGGGACTAGCGGGGGGAGAGTACGAGCAGTACTTC

size: .
V: TRBV18
D: .
J: TRBJ1-2
CDR3: CASSPQGVGYTF
DNA: TGTGCCAGCTCACCACAGGGTGTGGGCTACACCTTC

size: .
V: TRBV30
D: .
J: TRBJ1-4
CDR3: CAWSVGAGNEKLFF
DNA: TGTGCCTGGAGTGTGGGGGCAGGGAATGAAAAACTGTTTTTT

size: .
V: TRBV19
D: .
J: TRBJ2-3
CDR3: CASSIGVSSTDTQYF
DNA: TGTGCCAGTAGTATCGGGGTGTCTAGCACAGATACGCAGTATTTT

size: .
V: TRBV7-2
D: .
J: TRBJ1-2
CDR3: CASSFDYSLGYTF
DNA: TGTGCCAGCAGCTTCGACTACAGCCTTGGCTACACCTTC